Sequencing of this T cell receptor beta chain was carried out in a study of shared clonotypes between healthy human individuals (dated by TCRdb to the early 2020s). For the study in its entirety: A few men and a couple of women, aged 18 to 49 years, made up the cohort. Leukapheresis yielded between about 0.94 and 8.9 billion PBMCs per donor. For each donor, CD4 naive and CD4 memory were each run on three plates, CD8 naive on two plates, and CD8 memory on one plate. To increase sequencing depth and limit assay-specific biases, different laboratories used diverse techniques to prepare libraries and sequence TCR repertoires. To estimate repertoire size and how much clonotypes are shared between individuals, the study performed deep sequencing of blood TCR repertoires from a few healthy adults. Paper-wide results and their limitations: Sampling was restricted to blood, and TCR repertoires in tissue are likely to differ from TCR repertoires in blood. Pairwise subsampling indicated that sequencing depth was expected to affect the degree of clonotype sharing among donors. The genetic and exposure-history diversity represented was limited by the small number of donors. Sharing across several donors was observed for roughly 5% of naive CD4, about 3.2% of naive CD8, roughly 2.3% of memory CD4, and over 0.3% of memory CD8 clonotypes. Naive subsets generally had larger estimated clonotype richness than memory subsets did. Compared with non-shared clonotypes, clonotypes shared by all four sorted-subset donors had higher generation probabilities. Rarefaction of sorted-subset datasets indicated incomplete sequencing despite the large sequencing depth.

The donors were healthy, HIV-negative adults with no recently reported acute infections or vaccinations. Every donor was a Caucasian adult residing in Nashville, Tennessee, USA. Magnetic negative selection was used to enrich CD4+ T cells, after which naive cells were positively selected on CD45RA and the negative fraction became the memory subset. Blood was obtained by leukapheresis, after which PBMCs were separated by Ficoll-Histopaque density gradient centrifugation and cryopreserved in liquid nitrogen vapor phase. Analytical flow cytometry was used to check the purity and quantity of each magnetically sorted T cell population. Each sorted fraction had its genomic DNA isolated and then quantified by UV absorbance on a Nanodrop 2000c. Using the deep immunoSEQ assay, multiplex PCR amplified TCR CDR3 regions from genomic DNA. Genomic DNA extracted from each cell subset was distributed evenly over all wells of several immunoSEQ 96-well plates, and each plate served as one replicate. For sorted subsets, each replicate PCR was loaded with around 220 ng genomic DNA, equivalent to some 27,000 T cell genomes. Purified libraries were measured with a Qubit 3.0 fluorometer, size-checked on a Bioanalyzer 2100, and measured again with the KAPA Library Quantification kit. Each immunoSEQ 96-well plate was sequenced on its own single-read 150-cycle Illumina NextSeq 550 flow cell. Per the source publication's procedure: Because only junctional sequences without quality scores were contained in the immunoSEQ output, filtering matching that applied to full-length reads could not be performed. To assign V/J genes and CDR3, sequences were annotated against IMGT germline references using PyIR, a Python wrapper for IgBLAST v1.9. Reads with weak V/J assignments (E-value above 1e-6), missing CDR3, stop codons, out-of-frame junctions, or ambiguous translated residues were removed. V3J clonotypes were defined by identical inferred V gene, J gene, and CDR3 amino acid sequence. To compute the percentage overlap between repertoires, the number of shared unique clonotypes was divided by the size of the smaller repertoire. RTK rarefaction, the Chao1 estimator, and Recon v2.1 estimates of unobserved clonotypes were used to assess repertoire richness. OLGA was used to compute generation probabilities for all TCRbeta clonotypes that the gDNA method yielded from a few donors. Sourced from immuneACCESS, this table was stored by TCRdb with only in-frame sequences that have V and J called. A share of the clones is absent; for the studies checked, an unresolved V gene accounts for under half, and the remainder has no known explanation. V and J calls and clone size are given by that table; D and trimming were obtained from the DNA. Within this sample are 550,000 to 850,000 clones, with 55% to 80% of them counted one time only. Over 1.5% of the sample comes from the top ten.

This clone appeared a few times. Its antigen is not yet known. Nothing much larger sits one base from this clone, and base qualities are not available. The germline V gene (reference sequence) sets CDR1 to SEHNR and CDR2 to FQNEAQ. The V and J ends are trimmed by 8 bases and 0 bases, leaving 9 bases between them. Including the terminal cysteine and phenylalanine, the CDR3 comprises 13 residues. The entry retains the CDR3 DNA only, 39 bases that are in frame from base 1. The source is a woman aged 30 to 39 in good health. Sequencing was carried out using memory CD4+ T cells sorted from blood. Sample cell subset or site, as interpreted from the label and publication: CD45RA-negative fraction. The chain is encoded by TRBV7-9 joined to TRBJ2-3; no D segment can be confidently identified. The CDR3 region reads CASEWQSTDTQYF. At the DNA level, the sequence is TGTGCCAGCGAGTGGCAGAGCACAGATACGCAGTATTTT.